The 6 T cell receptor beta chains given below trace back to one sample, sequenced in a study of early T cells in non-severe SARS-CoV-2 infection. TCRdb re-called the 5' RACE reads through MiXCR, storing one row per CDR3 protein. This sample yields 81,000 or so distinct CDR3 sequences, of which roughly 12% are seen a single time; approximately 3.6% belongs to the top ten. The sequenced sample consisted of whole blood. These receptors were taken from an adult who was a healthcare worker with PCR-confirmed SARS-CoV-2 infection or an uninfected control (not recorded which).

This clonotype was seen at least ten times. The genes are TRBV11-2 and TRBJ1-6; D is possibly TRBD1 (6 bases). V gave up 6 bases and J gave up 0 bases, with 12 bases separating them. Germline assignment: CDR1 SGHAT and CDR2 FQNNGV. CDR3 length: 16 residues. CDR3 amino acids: CASRRTDSSYNSPLHF. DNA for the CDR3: TGTGCCAGCAGACGGACAGATAGCTCCTATAATTCACCCCTCCACTTT.

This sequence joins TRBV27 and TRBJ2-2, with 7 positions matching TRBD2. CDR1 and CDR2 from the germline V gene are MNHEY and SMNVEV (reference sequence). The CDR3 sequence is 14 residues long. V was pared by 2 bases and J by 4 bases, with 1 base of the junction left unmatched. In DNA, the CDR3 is TGTGCCAGCAGTTTACGCGGGGGCACCGGGGAGCTGTTTTTT. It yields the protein CASSLRGGTGELFF.

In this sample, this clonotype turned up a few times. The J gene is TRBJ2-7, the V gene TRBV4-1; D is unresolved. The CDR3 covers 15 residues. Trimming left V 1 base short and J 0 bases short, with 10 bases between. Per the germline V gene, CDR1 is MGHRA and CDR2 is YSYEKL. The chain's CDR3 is CASSQAYSSSYEQYF. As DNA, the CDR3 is TGCGCCAGCAGCCAAGCCTACTCCTCCTCCTACGAGCAGTACTTC.

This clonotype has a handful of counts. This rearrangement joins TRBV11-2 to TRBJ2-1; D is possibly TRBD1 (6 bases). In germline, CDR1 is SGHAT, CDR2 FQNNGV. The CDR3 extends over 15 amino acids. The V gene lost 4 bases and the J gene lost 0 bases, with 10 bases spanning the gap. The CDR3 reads CASSSQGSSYNEQFF. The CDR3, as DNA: TGTGCCAGCAGCTCGCAGGGGAGCTCCTACAATGAGCAGTTCTTC.

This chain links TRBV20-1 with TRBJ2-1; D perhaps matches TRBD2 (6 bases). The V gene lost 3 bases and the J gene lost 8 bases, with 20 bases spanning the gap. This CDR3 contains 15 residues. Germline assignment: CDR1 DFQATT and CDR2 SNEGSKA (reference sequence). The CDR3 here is CSARETSRRYDEQFF. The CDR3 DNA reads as TGCAGTGCTAGGGAAACTAGCAGACGGTACGATGAGCAGTTCTTC.

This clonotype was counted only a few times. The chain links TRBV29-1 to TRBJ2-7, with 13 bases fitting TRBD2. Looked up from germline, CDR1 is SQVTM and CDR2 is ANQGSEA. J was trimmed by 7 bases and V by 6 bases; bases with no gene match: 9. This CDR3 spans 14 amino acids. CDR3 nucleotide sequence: TGCAGCGTGGCAGGACTAGCGGGAGCGGGAGAGCAGTACTTC. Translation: CSVAGLAGAGEQYF.